This T cell receptor (beta chain) was observed in a study of blood T cells in healthy people across ages. A sample-barcoded 5' primer and a J-beta primer mix were used in a second PCR of roughly 7 to 11 cycles. MiXCR, run by TCRdb on the 5' RACE reads, gives a single entry per CDR3 protein. The table lists about 1.6 million distinct CDR3 sequences, 30% to 40% of them singletons, with over 9% in the top ten. The CDR3 consists of 12 residues. Germline assignment: CDR1 KGHSH and CDR2 LQKENI. Material for sequencing was blood. The J gene is TRBJ2-5, the V gene TRBV18; D not certain. The end of the DNA aligns better with TRBJ2-7, so the J call may be wrong. This TCR was recovered from a woman in her 30s in good health. CDR3 DNA: TGTGCCAGCTCACCTGTAAAGGACGAGCAGTACTTC. Amino acid sequence: CASSPVKDEQYF.